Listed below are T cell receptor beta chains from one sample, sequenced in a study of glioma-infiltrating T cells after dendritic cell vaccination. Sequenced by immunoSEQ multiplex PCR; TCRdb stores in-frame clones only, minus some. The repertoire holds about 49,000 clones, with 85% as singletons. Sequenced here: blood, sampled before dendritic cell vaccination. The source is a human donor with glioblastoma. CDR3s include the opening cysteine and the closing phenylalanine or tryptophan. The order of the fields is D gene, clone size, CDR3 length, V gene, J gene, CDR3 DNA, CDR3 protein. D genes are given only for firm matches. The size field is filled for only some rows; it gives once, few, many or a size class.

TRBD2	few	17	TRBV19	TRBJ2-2	TGTGCCAGTAGTAACCCAGGGACTAGCGGGAGGGCCGGGGAGCTGTTTTTT	CASSNPGTSGRAGELFF
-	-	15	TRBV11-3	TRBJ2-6	TGTGCCAGCAGCTTATCAGGGGTGTGGGCCAACGTCCTGACTTTC	CASSLSGVWANVLTF
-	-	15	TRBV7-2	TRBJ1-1	TGTGCCAGCAGCTTAGCCGGCGGAACTAACACTGAAGCTTTCTTT	CASSLAGGTNTEAFF
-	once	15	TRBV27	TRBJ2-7	TGTGCCAGCAGTCTCGCCCGCGGCTTTTCCTACGAGCAGTACTTC	CASSLARGFSYEQYF
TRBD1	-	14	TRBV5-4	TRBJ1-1	TGTGCCAGCAGCTTGGTACAGGGGGCGCGGGAAGCTTTCTTT	CASSLVQGAREAFF
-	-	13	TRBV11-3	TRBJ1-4	TGTGCCAGCAGCCGAAGACAGAATGAAAAACTGTTTTTT	CASSRRQNEKLFF
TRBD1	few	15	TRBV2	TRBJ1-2	TGTGCCAGCAGTGCCTTAACAGGGGGCGCGGGCGGCTACACCTTC	CASSALTGGAGGYTF
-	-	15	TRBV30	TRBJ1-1	TGTGCCTGGAGTCCTAGGCAGATAATGAACACTGAAGCTTTCTTT	CAWSPRQIMNTEAFF
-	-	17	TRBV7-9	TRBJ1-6	TGTGCCAGCAGCTTAAGTGTTGGGGCCACGGGCAATTCACCCCTCCACTTT	CASSLSVGATGNSPLHF
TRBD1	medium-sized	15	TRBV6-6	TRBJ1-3	TGTGCCAGCAGTTACTACAGGGGGCCTGGAAACACCATATATTTT	CASSYYRGPGNTIYF
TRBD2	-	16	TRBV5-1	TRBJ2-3	TGCGCCAGCAGACCTACTAGCGGGCCGAGCACAGATACGCAGTATTTT	CASRPTSGPSTDTQYF
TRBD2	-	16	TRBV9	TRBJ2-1	TGTGCCAGCAGCGGAGTTGGTAGCGGGGGGGTGGATGAGCAGTTCTTC	CASSGVGSGGVDEQFF
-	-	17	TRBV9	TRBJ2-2	TGTGCCAGCAGCCCCCGGTGGGGCAGCTTGAACACCGGGGAGCTGTTTTTT	CASSPRWGSLNTGELFF
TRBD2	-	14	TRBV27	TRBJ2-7	TGTGCCAGCAGCCTTGGACTAGTCGGGTACGAGCAGTACTTC	CASSLGLVGYEQYF
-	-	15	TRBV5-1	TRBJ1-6	TGCGCCAGCAGCCCCGGGGGGGCAGGAGATTCACCCCTCCACTTT	CASSPGGAGDSPLHF
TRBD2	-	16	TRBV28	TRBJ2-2	TGTGCCAGCACCAATCGGGCTAGCGGGGGCACCGGGGAGCTGTTTTTT	CASTNRASGGTGELFF
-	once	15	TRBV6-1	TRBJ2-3	TGTGCCAGCAGGAGGGCACAGTCTAGCACAGATACGCAGTATTTT	CASRRAQSSTDTQYF
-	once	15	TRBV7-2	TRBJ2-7	TGTGCCAGCAGCTTACAGGACAGTATCTATTACGAGCAGTACTTC	CASSLQDSIYYEQYF
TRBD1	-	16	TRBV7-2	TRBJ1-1	TGTGCCAGCAGCTTAGAGGCAGGGGGTTTCAACACTGAAGCTTTCTTT	CASSLEAGGFNTEAFF
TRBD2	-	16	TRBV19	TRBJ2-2	TGTGCCAGTAGGGGAGGAAGCGGGAGGAACACCGGGGAGCTGTTTTTT	CASRGGSGRNTGELFF
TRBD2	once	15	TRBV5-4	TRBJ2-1	TGTGCCAGCAGCCGGACTAGCGGGGGGTACAATGAGCAGTTCTTC	CASSRTSGGYNEQFF
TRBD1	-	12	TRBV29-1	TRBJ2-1	TGCAGCGTTAAACCGGGACAGGGTGACCAGTTCTTC	CSVKPGQGDQFF
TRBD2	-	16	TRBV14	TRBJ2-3	TGTGCCAGCAGCCCGGGGGGTAGCGGGAGAGGAGATACGCAGTATTTT	CASSPGGSGRGDTQYF
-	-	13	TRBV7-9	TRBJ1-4	TGTGCCAGCAGCTTAGTTCAGGTTGAAAAACTGTTTTTT	CASSLVQVEKLFF
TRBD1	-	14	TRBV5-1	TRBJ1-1	TGCGCCAGCAGCTTGGAGGAGGGGGCCGGTGAAGCTTTCTTT	CASSLEEGAGEAFF
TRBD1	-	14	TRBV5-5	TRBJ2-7	TGTGCCAGCAGCTTGGAGGTCAGGGGGCGCGAGCAGTACTTC	CASSLEVRGREQYF
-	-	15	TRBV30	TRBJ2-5	TGTGCCTGGAGTGCACAGGGAAAGGGGGTAGAGACCCAGTACTTC	CAWSAQGKGVETQYF
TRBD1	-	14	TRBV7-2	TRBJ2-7	TGTGCCAGCAGCCTCGACAGGGGGCGAAGCGAGCAGTACTTC	CASSLDRGRSEQYF
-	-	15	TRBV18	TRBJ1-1	TGTGCCAGCTCACCGAGGAGGGAGTTGCGCACTGAAGCTTTCTTT	CASSPRRELRTEAFF
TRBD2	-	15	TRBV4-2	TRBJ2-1	TGTGCCAGCAGCCAAGATCAGCTAGCGGGGGCTGAGCAGTTCTTC	CASSQDQLAGAEQFF
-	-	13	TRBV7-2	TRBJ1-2	TGTGCCAGCAGCTTAGGACAGAACTATGGCTACACCTTC	CASSLGQNYGYTF
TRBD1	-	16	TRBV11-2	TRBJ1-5	TGTGCCAGCAGCCCTTCCGACAGGGGATTTAATCAGCCCCAGCATTTT	CASSPSDRGFNQPQHF